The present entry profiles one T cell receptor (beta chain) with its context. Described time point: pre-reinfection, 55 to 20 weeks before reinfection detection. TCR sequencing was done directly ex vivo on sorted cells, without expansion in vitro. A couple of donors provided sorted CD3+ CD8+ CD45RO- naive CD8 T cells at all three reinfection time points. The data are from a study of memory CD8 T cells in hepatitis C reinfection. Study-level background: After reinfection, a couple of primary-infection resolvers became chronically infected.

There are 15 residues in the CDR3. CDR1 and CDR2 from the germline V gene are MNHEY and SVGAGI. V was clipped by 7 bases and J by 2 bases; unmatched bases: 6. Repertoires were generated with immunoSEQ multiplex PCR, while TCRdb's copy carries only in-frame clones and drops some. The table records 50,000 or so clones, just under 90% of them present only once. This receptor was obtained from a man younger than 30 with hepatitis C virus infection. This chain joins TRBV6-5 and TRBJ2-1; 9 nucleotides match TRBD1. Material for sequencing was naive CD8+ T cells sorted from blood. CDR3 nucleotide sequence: TGTGCCAGCAATCCGGGACAGGGACCCTACAATGAGCAGTTCTTC. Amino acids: CASNPGQGPYNEQFF.